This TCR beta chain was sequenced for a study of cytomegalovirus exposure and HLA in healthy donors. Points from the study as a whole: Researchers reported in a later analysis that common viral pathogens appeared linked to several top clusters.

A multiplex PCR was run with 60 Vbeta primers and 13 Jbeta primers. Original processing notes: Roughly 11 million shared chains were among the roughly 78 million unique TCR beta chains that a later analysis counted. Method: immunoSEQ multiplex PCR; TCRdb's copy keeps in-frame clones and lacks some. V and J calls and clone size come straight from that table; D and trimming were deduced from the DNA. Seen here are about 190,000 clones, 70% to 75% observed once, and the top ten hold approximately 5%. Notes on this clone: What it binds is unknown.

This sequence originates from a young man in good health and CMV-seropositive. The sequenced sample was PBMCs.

The CDR3 reads CASVYRDGYYEQYF. The DNA of the CDR3 is TGTGCTAGTGTCTACAGGGACGGGTATTACGAGCAGTACTTC. This chain joins TRBV12-5 and TRBJ2-7, with a weak D call TRBD1 (6 bases). With 7 bases removed from V and 4 bases from J, the gap between germline ends came to 17 bases. The CDR3 runs to 14 residues. Germline loops: CDR1 LGHNT, CDR2 FRNRAP.